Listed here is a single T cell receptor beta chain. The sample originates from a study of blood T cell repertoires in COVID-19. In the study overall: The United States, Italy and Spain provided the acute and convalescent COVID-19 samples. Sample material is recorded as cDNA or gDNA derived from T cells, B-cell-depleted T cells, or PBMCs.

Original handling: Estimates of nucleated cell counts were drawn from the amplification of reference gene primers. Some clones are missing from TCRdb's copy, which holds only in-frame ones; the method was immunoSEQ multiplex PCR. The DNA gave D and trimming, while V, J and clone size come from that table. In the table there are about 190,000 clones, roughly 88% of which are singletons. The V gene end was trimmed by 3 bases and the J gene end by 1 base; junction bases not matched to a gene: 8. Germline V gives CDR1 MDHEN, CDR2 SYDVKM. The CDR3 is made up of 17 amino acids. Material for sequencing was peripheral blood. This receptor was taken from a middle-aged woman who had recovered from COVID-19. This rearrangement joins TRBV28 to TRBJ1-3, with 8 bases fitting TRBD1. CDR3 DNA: TGTGCCAGCAGTTTTGTCGGAGACAGGGGATCTGGAAACACCATATATTTT. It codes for CASSFVGDRGSGNTIYF.